The clone carrying this T cell receptor beta chain turned up a few times. Its antigen remains unidentified. This record belongs to a study of T cells in Graves' hyperthyroidism and ophthalmopathy. Amplification yielded TCR beta CDR3 regions, with RNA transcripts as the source. First-round RT-PCR targeting the TCR CDR3 was performed with the HTBI primer set. MiXCR was run by TCRdb on the multiplex PCR reads, yielding one entry per CDR3 protein. The data hold about 640,000 distinct CDR3 sequences, with about a fifth observed a single time. Findings and limits, study-wide: Ophthalmopathy and stable hyperthyroidism were separated by a 13 V-J model. Most clonotypes expanded in the thyroid (above 0.001) were also present in blood.

Germline V gives CDR1 SGDLS, CDR2 YYNGEE. This CDR3 comprises 13 residues. Deletions cut 3 bases from V and 8 bases from J, with 14 bases between. Patients were excluded because of uncontrolled infection, other autoimmune disease, pregnancy or lactation. Out of less than 12 ml of fresh peripheral blood came the PBMCs. The chain employs TRBV9 and TRBJ1-1; D might be TRBD1 (6 bases). This receptor was taken from a man aged 25 to 45 with Graves' ophthalmopathy. The specimen was blood. The CDR3 spells CASSASGQKEAFF. The CDR3 nucleotides read TGTGCCAGCAGCGCCTCGGGACAAAAAGAAGCTTTCTTT.